This record concerns one T cell receptor beta chain sequence. V was shortened by 2 bases and J by 0 bases, with 8 bases between the two germline ends. The CDR3 loop spans 15 amino acids. Germline CDR1 MNHEY, CDR2 SVGAGI. In TCRdb, the RT-PCR reads were re-called with MiXCR into one record per CDR3 protein. The sample consists of 200,000 to 300,000 distinct CDR3 sequences, over 9% of them appearing once. These data come from a study of response to subunit inactivated influenza vaccine. The starting material was non-naive T cells sorted from PBMCs, obtained less than 15 days before vaccination. The chain combines TRBV6-5 with TRBJ2-1; tentatively, D is TRBD1 (5 bases). The clonotype comes from a man aged 50-59 years who received an inactivated influenza vaccine. The CDR3 DNA is TGTGCCAGCAGTTACGGGGCCCCCTCCTACAATGAGCAGTTCTTC. It specifies CASSYGAPSYNEQFF.